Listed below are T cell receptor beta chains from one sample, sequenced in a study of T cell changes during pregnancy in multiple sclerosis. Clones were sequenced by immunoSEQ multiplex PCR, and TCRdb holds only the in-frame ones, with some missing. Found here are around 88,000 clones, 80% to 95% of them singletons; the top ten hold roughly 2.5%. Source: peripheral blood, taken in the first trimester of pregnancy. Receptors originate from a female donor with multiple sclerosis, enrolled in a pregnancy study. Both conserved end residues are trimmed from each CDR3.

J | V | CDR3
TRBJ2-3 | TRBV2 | ASSETRGGAGTDTQY
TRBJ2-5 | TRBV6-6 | ASSQGRGQETQY
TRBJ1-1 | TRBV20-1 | SARDYEAF
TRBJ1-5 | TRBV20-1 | SASGGGPQH
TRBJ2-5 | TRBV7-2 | ASGGQGASETQY
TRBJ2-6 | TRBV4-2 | ASSQGTGSGANVLT
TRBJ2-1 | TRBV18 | ASSPSRGGAYNEQF
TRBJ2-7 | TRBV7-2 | ASSAWAWDEQY
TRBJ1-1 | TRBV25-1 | ASSESRGLIEAF
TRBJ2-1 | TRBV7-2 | ASSPGPQGGYNEQF
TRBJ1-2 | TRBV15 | ATSRVGRDRGLNKYGYT
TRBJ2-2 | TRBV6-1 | ASSEDEGLNTGELF
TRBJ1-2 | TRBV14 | ASSPDRSHGYT
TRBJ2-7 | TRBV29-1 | SVFDWFTYEQY
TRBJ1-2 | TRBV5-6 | ASSLAGIYYGYT
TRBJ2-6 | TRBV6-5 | ASSYHEGSGANVLT
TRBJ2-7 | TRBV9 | ASSPQGGTYEQY
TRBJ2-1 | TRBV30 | AWFGYGASRYNEQF
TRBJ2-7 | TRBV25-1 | ASSERYEQY
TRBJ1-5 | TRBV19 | ASSLDRASNQPQH
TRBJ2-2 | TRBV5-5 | ASSKGRTGGFGGELF
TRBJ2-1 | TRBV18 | ASSPEQGAEQF
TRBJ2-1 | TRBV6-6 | ASSYEGLAGGSQF
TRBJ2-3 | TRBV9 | ASSVGGLAGDTQY
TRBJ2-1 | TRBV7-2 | ASSLDGGSYNEQF
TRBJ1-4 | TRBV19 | ASSPPGGQAWTMEKLF
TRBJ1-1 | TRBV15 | ATSIAGTEAF